A single sample gave rise to the 11 T cell receptor beta chains below, sequenced in a study of sequential checkpoint blockade in melanoma. Treatment meaning: randomized to nivolumab then ipilimumab (arm A) or the reverse (arm B). Profiling relied on immunoSEQ multiplex PCR, and the TCRdb table lists in-frame clones only, not all of them. The table shows about 27,000 clones, with 70% to 85% occurring only once. The starting material was CD8+ T cells sorted from blood (inferred from file names), obtained from a patient given nivolumab and ipilimumab in sequence. The receptors were gathered from a human donor with melanoma.

This sequence joins TRBV28 and TRBJ2-7, with D maybe TRBD1 (6 bases). Germline CDR1 reads MDHEN; CDR2 reads SYDVKM. The CDR3 contains 14 residues. Trimming removed 3 bases from V and 1 base from J, with 10 bases in between. The CDR3 DNA follows: TGTGCCAGCAGTTTGACAGGTCTGTCCTACGAGCAGTACTTC. The encoded protein is CASSLTGLSYEQYF.

This clone has just a few counts. Written as DNA, the CDR3 is TGCGCCAGCAGCCTTAGCGGGGCTCCTGCCAATGAGCAGTTCTTC. Translated: CASSLSGAPANEQFF. V and J are TRBV5-1 and TRBJ2-1; 8 bases match TRBD2. After removal of 4 bases from V and 6 bases from J, the junction contained 9 bases not matched to a gene. The CDR3 totals 15 residues. Germline V gene sequence: CDR1 SGHRS, CDR2 YFSETQ. Based on the CDR3 plus reference TRBV5-1 and TRBJ2-1, the full variable domain is KAGVTQTPRYLIKTRGQQVTLSCSPISGHRSVSWYQQTPGQGLQFLFEYFSETQRNKGNFPGRFSGRQFSNSRSEMNVSTLELGDSALYLCASSLSGAPANEQFFGPGTRLTVL.

The V call is TRBV25-1, the J call TRBJ2-6; the D gene is possibly TRBD1 (5 bases). This CDR3 region has 14 residues. Germline V gene data show CDR1 as MGHDK and CDR2 as SYGVNS. Trimming pared 5 bases from V and 4 bases from J, leaving 9 bases between. The CDR3: CASSSGPGANVLTF. The DNA for the CDR3 is TGTGCCAGCAGTTCAGGGCCCGGGGCCAACGTCCTGACTTTC.

This chain links TRBV9 with TRBJ2-3; 7 positions agree with TRBD2. The V segment lost 5 bases and the J segment 2 bases; nucleotides outside the gene matches: 8. This CDR3 has 15 residues. The germline V gene has CDR1 SGDLS and CDR2 YYNGEE. The CDR3 region has the DNA TGTGCCAGCAGTATCGGACTAGGATTCACAGATACGCAGTATTTT. It specifies CASSIGLGFTDTQYF.

V usage is TRBV4-1 and J usage is TRBJ2-3, with 9 bases aligning to TRBD2. CDR3 length: 17 residues. Looked up from germline, CDR1 is MGHRA and CDR2 is YSYEKL. The trim removed 5 bases at V and 2 bases at J, leaving 11 bases unmatched. The CDR3, as DNA: TGCGCCAGCAGCTACCAGTGGCCTAGCGGGGACACAGATACGCAGTATTTT. This gives the protein CASSYQWPSGDTDTQYF.

This chain links TRBV6-1 with TRBJ2-2; 9 positions match TRBD1. The trim removed 2 bases at V and 7 bases at J, leaving 5 bases unmatched. This CDR3 is 15 amino acids long. Germline lookup yields CDR1 MNHNS and CDR2 SASEGT. Written as DNA, the CDR3 is TGTGCCAGCAGTGAAAGACAGGGGGTGGGCGGGGAGCTGTTTTTT. This encodes CASSERQGVGGELFF.

This clone was seen only a few times. The V gene is TRBV7-9, the J gene TRBJ1-1; D perhaps matches TRBD1 (6 bases). V lost 3 bases, J lost 8 bases, and 7 bases lay in between. Germline CDR1 is SEHNR and CDR2 is FQNEAQ (reference sequence). CDR3 size: 11 residues. Here the CDR3 reads CASSFTGEAFF. Written as DNA, the CDR3 is TGTGCCAGCAGCTTTACAGGGGAAGCTTTCTTT.

V and J are TRBV4-1 and TRBJ2-7; 9 bases are a match to TRBD2. V lost 1 base to trimming and J lost 1 base; unmatched junction nucleotides: 2. CDR3 length: 15 amino acids. Germline V gives CDR1 MGHRA, CDR2 YSYEKL. This CDR3 is CASSQGRGGSYEQYF. DNA of the CDR3: TGCGCCAGCAGCCAAGGGCGGGGGGGGTCCTACGAGCAGTACTTC.

The gene calls are TRBV7-2 and TRBJ2-5; D perhaps matches TRBD1 (6 bases). V was trimmed by 5 bases and J by 7 bases, leaving 14 bases between them. This CDR3 spans 13 amino acids. Germline values: CDR1 SGHTA, CDR2 FQGNSA. The CDR3 loop reads CASSLGDTGTQYF. The CDR3 DNA reads TGTGCCAGCAGCCTGGGGGACACGGGGACCCAGTACTTC.

The chain employs TRBV7-9 and TRBJ2-7; TRBD1 might be the D (6 bases). The CDR3 has 14 residues. Trimming pared 5 bases from V and 2 bases from J, leaving 13 bases between. Germline lookup yields CDR1 SEHNR and CDR2 FQNEAQ (reference sequence). The CDR3 reads CASSPRDTPYEQYF. For the CDR3, the DNA is TGTGCCAGCAGCCCACGGGACACCCCCTACGAGCAGTACTTC.

The genes are TRBV9 and TRBJ1-5, with 10 bases aligning to TRBD1. This CDR3 has 17 amino acids. With 3 bases clipped from V and 2 bases from J, the junction kept 8 bases outside the gene matches. Germline-derived CDR1 and CDR2 are SGDLS and YYNGEE. CDR3 DNA: TGTGCCAGCAGCGAAGGGACAGGGGAATTGGGCAATCAGCCCCAGCATTTT. Translation gives CASSEGTGELGNQPQHF.